This T cell receptor beta chain is from a study of blood T cell repertoires in COVID-19. In the study overall: From T cells, B-cell-depleted T cells, or PBMCs came the material, which was cDNA or gDNA.

The V gene lost 2 bases and the J gene lost 5 bases, with 12 bases spanning the gap. CDR3 length equals 14 residues. Germline V gene data show CDR1 as SGHVS and CDR2 as FQNEAQ. In the original workflow: Estimation of nucleated cell counts relied on the amplification of reference gene primers. The assay was immunoSEQ multiplex PCR, and TCRdb's table has in-frame clones only and misses some. That table supplies the V and J calls and clone size; D and trimming were determined from the DNA. The sample has approximately 210,000 clones, about 85% seen once. The receptor was isolated from a man aged 25-45 years with active or convalescent COVID-19. The chain has TRBV7-8 and TRBJ1-2, with a possible D match to TRBD1 (5 bases). Sequencing was carried out using peripheral blood. The CDR3 reads CASSLSSGGYGYTF. The CDR3 DNA is TGTGCCAGCAGCTTATCGTCGGGGGGTTATGGCTACACCTTC.